There are a few counts of the clone carrying this T cell receptor (beta chain). Its antigen remains unknown. The data were taken from a study of identical twins. Overall study findings and caveats: The degree of excess twin sharing was weaker in beta out-of-frame sequences. Insertions were reduced in abundant cord blood beta clonotypes but not in memory repertoires.

TCRdb passed the 5' RACE reads through MiXCR, listing each CDR3 protein once. The data hold under 1 million distinct CDR3 sequences, with about 12% observed a single time. This same sample was also taken into another study, of yellow fever vaccine responses in identical twins.

This TCR derives from a woman aged 18-35 years in good health. The specimen was PBMCs.

The CDR3 loop reads CASSFPSGNTGELFF. The CDR3 nucleotides are TGTGCCAGCAGTTTCCCTAGCGGGAACACCGGGGAGCTGTTTTTT. The rearrangement uses TRBV12-3 or TRBV12-4 and TRBJ2-2, with 7 bases identical to TRBD2. This CDR3 contains 15 residues. V trimming: 3 bases; J trimming: 1 base; junction bases outside the gene matches: 2.